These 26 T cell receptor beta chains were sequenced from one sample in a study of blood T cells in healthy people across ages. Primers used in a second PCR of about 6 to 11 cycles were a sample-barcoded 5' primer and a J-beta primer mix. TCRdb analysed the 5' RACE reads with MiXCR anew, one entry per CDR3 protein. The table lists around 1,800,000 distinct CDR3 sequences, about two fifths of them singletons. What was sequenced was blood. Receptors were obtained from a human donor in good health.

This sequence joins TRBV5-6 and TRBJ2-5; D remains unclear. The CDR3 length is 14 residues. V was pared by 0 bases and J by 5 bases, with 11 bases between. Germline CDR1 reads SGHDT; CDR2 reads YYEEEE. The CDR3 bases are TGTGCCAGCAGCTTGGGCTCCATTGGGGAGACCCAGTACTTC. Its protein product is CASSLGSIGETQYF. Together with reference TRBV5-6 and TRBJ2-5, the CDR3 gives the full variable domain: DAGVTQSPTHLIKTRGQQVTLRCSPKSGHDTVSWYQQALGQGPQFIFQYYEEEERQRGNFPDRFSGHQFPNYSSELNVNALLLGDSALYLCASSLGSIGETQYFGPGTRLLVL.

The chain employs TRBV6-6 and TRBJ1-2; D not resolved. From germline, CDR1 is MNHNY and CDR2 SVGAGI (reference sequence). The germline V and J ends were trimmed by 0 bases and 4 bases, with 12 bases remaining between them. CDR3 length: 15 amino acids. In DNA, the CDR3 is TGTGCCAGCAGTTACTCCGAGACCGACATCTATGGCTACACCTTC. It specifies CASSYSETDIYGYTF.

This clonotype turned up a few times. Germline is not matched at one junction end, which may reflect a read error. The DNA for the CDR3 is TGCAGTGCTCAACAGGGCCTCTATGGCCACACCTTC. Its protein product is CSAQQGLYGHTF. The rearrangement uses TRBV20-1 and TRBJ1-2, with a possible D match to TRBD1 (6 bases). Germline CDR1 reads DFQATT; CDR2 reads SNEGSKA (reference sequence). CDR3 length: 12 amino acids.

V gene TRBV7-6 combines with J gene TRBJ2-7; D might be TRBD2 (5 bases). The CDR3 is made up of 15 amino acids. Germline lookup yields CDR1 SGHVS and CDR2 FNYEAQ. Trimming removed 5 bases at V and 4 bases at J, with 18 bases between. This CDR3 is CASSPEDFPVYEQYF. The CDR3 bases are TGTGCCAGCAGCCCCGAGGACTTCCCCGTGTACGAGCAGTACTTC. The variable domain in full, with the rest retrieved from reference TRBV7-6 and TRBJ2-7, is GAGVSQSPRYKVTKRGQDVALRCDPISGHVSLYWYRQALGQGPEFLTYFNYEAQQDKSGLPNDRFSAERPEGSISTLTIQRTEQRDSAMYRCASSPEDFPVYEQYFGPGTRLTVT.

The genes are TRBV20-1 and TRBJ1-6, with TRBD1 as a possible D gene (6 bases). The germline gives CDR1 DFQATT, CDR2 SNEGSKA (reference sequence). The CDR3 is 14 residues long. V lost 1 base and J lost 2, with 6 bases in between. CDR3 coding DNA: TGCAGTGCTAGAGGGACAGCCTATAATTCACCCCTCCACTTT. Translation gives CSARGTAYNSPLHF.

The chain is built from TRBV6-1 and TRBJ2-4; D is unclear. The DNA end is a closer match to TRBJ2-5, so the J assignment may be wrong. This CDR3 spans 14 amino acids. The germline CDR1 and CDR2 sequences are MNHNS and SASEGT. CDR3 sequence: CASSDRLYQETQYF. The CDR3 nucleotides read TGTGCCAGCAGTGACCGCCTGTACCAAGAGACCCAGTACTTC.

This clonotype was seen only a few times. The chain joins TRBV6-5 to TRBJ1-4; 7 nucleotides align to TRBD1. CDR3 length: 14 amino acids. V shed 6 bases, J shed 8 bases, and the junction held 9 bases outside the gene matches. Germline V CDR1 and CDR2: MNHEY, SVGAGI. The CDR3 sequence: CASSKFHRGEKLFF. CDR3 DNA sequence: TGTGCCAGCAGCAAATTCCACAGGGGCGAAAAACTGTTTTTT.

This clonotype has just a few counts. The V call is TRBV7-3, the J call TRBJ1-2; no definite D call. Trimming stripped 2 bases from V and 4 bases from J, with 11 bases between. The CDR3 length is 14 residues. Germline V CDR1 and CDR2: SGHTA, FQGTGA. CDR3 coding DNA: TGTGCCAGCAGCTTATTTGGTGGAAGCTATGGCTACACCTTC. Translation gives CASSLFGGSYGYTF.

The CDR3 DNA sequence: TGTGCCGTTAGCATCTGGGGCGCGGACGACGAGCAGTACTTC. Translating it yields CAVSIWGADDEQYF. The chain combines TRBV10-3 with TRBJ2-7, with a weak D call TRBD1 (5 bases). This CDR3 has 14 residues. With 11 bases removed from V and 5 bases from J, the gap between germline ends came to 22 bases. Germline-derived CDR1 and CDR2 are ENHRY and SYGVKD.

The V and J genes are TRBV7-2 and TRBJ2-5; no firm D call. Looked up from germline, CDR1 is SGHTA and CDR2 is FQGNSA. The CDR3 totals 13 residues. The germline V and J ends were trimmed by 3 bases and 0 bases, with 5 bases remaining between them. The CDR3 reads CASSFDYQETQYF. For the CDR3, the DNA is TGTGCCAGCAGCTTCGATTACCAAGAGACCCAGTACTTC.

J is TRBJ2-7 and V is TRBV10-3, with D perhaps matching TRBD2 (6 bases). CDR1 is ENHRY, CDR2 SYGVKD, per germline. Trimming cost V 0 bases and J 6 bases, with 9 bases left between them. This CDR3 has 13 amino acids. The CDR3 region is CAISESGRSEQYF. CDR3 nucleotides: TGTGCCATCAGTGAGTCGGGGAGGAGCGAGCAGTACTTC.

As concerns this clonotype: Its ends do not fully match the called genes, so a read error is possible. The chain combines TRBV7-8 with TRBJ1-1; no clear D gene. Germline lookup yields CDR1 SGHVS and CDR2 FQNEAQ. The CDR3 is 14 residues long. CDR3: CASSPLTVNTQAFF. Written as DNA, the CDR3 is TGTGCCAGCAGCCCCCTGACGGTGAACACTCAAGCTTTCTTT.

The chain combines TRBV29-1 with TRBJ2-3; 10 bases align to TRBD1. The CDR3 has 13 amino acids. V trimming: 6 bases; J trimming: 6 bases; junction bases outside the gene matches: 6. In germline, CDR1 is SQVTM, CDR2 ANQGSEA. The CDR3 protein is CSVSGQGWDTQYF. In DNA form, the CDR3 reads TGCAGCGTCTCGGGACAGGGGTGGGATACGCAGTATTTT.

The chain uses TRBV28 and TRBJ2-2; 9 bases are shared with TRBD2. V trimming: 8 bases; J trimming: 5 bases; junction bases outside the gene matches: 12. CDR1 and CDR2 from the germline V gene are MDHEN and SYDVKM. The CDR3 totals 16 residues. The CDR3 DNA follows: TGTGCCAGCGCCTTGACGGCGGGGGGGCCGACCGGGGAGCTGTTTTTT. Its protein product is CASALTAGGPTGELFF.

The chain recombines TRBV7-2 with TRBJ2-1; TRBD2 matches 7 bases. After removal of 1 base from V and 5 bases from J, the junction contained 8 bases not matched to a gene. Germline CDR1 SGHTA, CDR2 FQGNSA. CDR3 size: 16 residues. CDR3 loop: CASSLGLSGWNNEQFF. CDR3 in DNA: TGTGCCAGCAGCTTAGGTCTTAGCGGGTGGAACAATGAGCAGTTCTTC.

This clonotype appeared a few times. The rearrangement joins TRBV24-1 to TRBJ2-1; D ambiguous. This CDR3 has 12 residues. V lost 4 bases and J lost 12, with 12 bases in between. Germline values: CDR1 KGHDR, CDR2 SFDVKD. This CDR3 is CATSEPVPPQFF. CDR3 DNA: TGTGCCACCAGTGAACCCGTCCCCCCGCAGTTCTTC.

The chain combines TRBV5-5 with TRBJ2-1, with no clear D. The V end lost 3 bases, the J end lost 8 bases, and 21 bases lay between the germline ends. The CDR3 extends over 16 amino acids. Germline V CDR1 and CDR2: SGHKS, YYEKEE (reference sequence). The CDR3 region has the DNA TGTGCCAGCAGCTCTACAGAGTCCACCCCGTCTCATGAGCAGTTCTTC. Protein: CASSSTESTPSHEQFF.

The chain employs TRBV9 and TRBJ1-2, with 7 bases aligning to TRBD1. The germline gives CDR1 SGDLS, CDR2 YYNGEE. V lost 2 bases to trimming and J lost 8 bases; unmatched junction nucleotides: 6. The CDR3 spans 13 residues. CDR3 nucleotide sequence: TGTGCCAGCAGCGTGTACAGGGGAAAAGGCTACACCTTC. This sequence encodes CASSVYRGKGYTF.

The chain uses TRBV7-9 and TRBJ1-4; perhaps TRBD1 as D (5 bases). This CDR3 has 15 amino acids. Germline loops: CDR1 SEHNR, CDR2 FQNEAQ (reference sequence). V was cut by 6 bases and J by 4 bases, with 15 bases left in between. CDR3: CASSGPGTDNEKLFF. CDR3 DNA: TGTGCCAGCAGTGGTCCCGGGACGGATAATGAAAAACTGTTTTTT.

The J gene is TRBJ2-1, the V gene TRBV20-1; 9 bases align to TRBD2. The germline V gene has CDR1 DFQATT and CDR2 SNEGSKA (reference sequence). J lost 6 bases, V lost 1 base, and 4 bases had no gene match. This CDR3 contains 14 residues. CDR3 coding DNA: TGCAGTGCTAGAGCCAGCGGGGGGACCAATGAGCAGTTCTTC. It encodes CSARASGGTNEQFF.

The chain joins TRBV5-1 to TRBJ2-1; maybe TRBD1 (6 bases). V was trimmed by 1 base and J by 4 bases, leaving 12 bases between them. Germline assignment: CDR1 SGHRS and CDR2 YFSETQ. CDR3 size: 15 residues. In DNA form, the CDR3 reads TGCGCCAGCAGCTTGTATCAGAGGGGGTACAATGAGCAGTTCTTC. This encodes CASSLYQRGYNEQFF.

The CDR3 spells CAISEIGGYGYTF. The CDR3 DNA sequence: TGTGCCATCAGTGAGATTGGCGGCTATGGCTACACCTTC. This sequence joins TRBV10-3 and TRBJ1-2, with D unresolved. The ends were cut back, 2 bases at V and 4 bases at J, with 8 bases in the middle. CDR1 is ENHRY, CDR2 SYGVKD, per germline. The CDR3 length is 13 residues.

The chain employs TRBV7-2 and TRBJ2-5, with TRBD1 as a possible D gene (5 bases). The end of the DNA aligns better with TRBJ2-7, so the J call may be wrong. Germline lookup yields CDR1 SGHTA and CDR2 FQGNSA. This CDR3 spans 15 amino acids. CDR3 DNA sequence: TGTGCCAGCAGCCTCGTCTTCGACAGTTACTACGAGCAGTACTTC. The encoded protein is CASSLVFDSYYEQYF.

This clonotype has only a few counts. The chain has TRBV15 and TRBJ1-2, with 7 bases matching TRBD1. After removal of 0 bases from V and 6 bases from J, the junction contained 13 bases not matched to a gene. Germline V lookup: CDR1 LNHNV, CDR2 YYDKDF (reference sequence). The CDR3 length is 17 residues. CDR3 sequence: CATSRDLGSGGGDGYTF. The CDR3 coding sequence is TGTGCCACCAGCAGAGATCTAGGGTCCGGAGGGGGCGATGGCTACACCTTC.

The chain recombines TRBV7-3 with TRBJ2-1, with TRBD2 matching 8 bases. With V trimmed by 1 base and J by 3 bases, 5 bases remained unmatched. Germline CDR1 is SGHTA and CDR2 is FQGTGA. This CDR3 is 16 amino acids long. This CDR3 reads CASSLMGSGDYNEQFF. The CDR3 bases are TGTGCCAGCAGCTTAATGGGTAGCGGGGACTACAATGAGCAGTTCTTC. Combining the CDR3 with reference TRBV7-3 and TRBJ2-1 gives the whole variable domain GAGVSQTPSNKVTEKGKYVELRCDPISGHTALYWYRQSLGQGPEFLIYFQGTGAADDSGLPNDRFFAVRPEGSVSTLKIQRTERGDSAVYLCASSLMGSGDYNEQFFGPGTRLTVL.

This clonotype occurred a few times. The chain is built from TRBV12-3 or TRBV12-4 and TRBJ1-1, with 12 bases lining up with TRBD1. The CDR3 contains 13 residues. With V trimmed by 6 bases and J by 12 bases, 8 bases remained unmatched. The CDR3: CASSHGTGGTTFF. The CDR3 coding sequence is TGTGCCAGCAGCCACGGGACAGGGGGCACGACTTTCTTT.